This TCR beta chain stems from a study of cytomegalovirus exposure and HLA in healthy donors. Broader study findings: Several of the most significant clusters appeared linked to common viral pathogens, based on a later analysis. An assumption of roughly uniform sequencing depth across donors underlay the presence/absence analyses. A few V segments could not be told apart, such as TRBV6-2 and TRBV6-3, and were left out. Rare TCR sequences dominated, though some public TCRs recurred in many donors.

The CDR3 consists of 16 residues. With 3 bases clipped from V and 6 bases from J, the junction kept 8 bases outside the gene matches. Germline CDR1 reads SGHVS; CDR2 reads FQNEAQ. About this clone: Its antigen remains unknown.

Primers: 60 Vbeta forward and 13 Jbeta reverse. The repertoire was sequenced with immunoSEQ multiplex PCR; TCRdb's copy has only in-frame clones and lacks some. Of over 150,000 clones in the sample, 68% are singletons; the top ten hold roughly 4.1%. The sequencing input was PBMCs. The V gene is TRBV7-8, the J gene TRBJ2-1; TRBD2 aligns across 10 bases. The TCR sequence derives from a woman under 30 in good health and CMV-seropositive. The CDR3 nucleotides are TGTGCCAGCAGCTTCATAAGCGGGAGGGTCCCCAATGAGCAGTTCTTC. It encodes CASSFISGRVPNEQFF.